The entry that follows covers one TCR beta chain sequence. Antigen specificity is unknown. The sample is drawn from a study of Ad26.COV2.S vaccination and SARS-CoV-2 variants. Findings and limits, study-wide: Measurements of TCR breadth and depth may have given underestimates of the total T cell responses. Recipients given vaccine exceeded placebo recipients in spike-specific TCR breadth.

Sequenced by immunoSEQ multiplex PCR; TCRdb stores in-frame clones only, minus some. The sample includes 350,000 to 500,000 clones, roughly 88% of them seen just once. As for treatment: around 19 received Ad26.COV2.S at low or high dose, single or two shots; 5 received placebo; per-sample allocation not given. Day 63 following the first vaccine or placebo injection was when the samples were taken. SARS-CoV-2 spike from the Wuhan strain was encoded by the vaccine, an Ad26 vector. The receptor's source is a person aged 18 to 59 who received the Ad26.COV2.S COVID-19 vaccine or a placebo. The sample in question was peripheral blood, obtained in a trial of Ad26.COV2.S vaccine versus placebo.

CDR3 sequence (DNA): TGTGCCAGCAGCGTAGAGGCAGGGGGTCCCTATGGCTACACCTTC. Protein: CASSVEAGGPYGYTF. The genes are TRBV9 and TRBJ1-2; 7 bases match TRBD1. With 0 bases clipped from V and 4 bases from J, the junction kept 6 bases outside the gene matches. Germline values: CDR1 SGDLS, CDR2 YYNGEE. The CDR3 has 15 residues. Complete variable domain (other parts from reference TRBV9 and TRBJ1-2): DSGVTQTPKHLITATGQRVTLRCSPRSGDLSVYWYQQSLDQGLQFLIQYYNGEERAKGNILERFSAQQFPDLHSELNLSSLELGDSALYFCASSVEAGGPYGYTFGSGTRLTVV.